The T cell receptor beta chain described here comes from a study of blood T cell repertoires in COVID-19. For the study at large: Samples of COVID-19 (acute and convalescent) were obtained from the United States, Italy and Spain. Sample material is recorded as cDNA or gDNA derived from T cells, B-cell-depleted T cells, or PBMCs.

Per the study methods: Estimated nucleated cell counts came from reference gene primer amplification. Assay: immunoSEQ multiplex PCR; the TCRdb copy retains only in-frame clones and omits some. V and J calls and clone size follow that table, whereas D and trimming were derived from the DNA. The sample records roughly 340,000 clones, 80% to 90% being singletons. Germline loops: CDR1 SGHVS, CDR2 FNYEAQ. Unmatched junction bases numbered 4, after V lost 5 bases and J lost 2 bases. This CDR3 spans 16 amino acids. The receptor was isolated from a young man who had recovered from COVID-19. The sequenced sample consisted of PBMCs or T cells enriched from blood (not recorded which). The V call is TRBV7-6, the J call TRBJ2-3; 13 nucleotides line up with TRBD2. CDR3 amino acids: CASSQGLAGPTDTQYF. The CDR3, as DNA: TGTGCCAGCAGCCAGGGACTAGCGGGGCCCACAGATACGCAGTATTTT.